The present T cell receptor beta chain was sequenced within a study of T cell changes during pregnancy in multiple sclerosis. The protocol was immunoSEQ multiplex PCR, while the TCRdb copy is restricted to in-frame clones and leaves out a portion. The repertoire holds about 120,000 clones, with approximately 93% as singletons. V was clipped by 0 bases and J by 11 bases, with 7 bases between them. The V gene's germline CDR1 is MNHNY and CDR2 SVGAGI (reference sequence). The CDR3 is 11 residues long. The sequencing used peripheral blood, collected before pregnancy. The TCR originated in a female donor with multiple sclerosis, enrolled in a pregnancy study. The rearrangement links TRBV6-6 to TRBJ1-1; D might be TRBD1 (5 bases). Here the CDR3 DNA reads TGTGCCAGCAGTTACTCAGGGGCCGCTTTCTTT. Amino acid sequence: CASSYSGAAFF.